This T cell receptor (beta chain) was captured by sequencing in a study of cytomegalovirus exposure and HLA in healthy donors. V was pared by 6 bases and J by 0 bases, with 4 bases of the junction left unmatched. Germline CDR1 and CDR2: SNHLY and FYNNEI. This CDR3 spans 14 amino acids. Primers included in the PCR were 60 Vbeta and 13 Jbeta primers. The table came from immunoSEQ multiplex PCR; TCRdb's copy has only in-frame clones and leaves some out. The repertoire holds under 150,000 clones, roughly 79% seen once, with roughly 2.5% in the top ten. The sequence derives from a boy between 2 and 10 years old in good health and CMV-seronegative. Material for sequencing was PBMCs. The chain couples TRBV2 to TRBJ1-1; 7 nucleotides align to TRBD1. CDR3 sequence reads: CASRRQGLNTEAFF. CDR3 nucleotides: TGTGCCAGCAGGAGACAGGGCTTGAACACTGAAGCTTTCTTT.